What follows describes a single T cell receptor beta chain. These data come from a study of blood T cell repertoires in COVID-19. The wider study: T cells, B-cell-depleted T cells, or PBMCs provided the cDNA or gDNA that served as material.

The authors' processing: Amplified reference gene primers provided the basis for estimating nucleated cell counts. Produced via immunoSEQ multiplex PCR; TCRdb's table is partial and in-frame only. V and J calls and clone size come straight from that table; D and trimming were deduced from the DNA. The data hold 140,000 to 150,000 clones, with around 85% observed a single time. What was sequenced was peripheral blood. This sequence was found in a middle-aged woman with active or convalescent COVID-19.

Written as DNA, the CDR3 is TGTGCCAGTAGCCCGGGACAGGGGGCCGGAGAAGAGACCCAGTACTTC. It encodes CASSPGQGAGEETQYF. The rearrangement uses TRBV19 and TRBJ2-5, with 12 positions matching TRBD1. The ends lost 6 bases at V and 3 bases at J; junction bases unmatched: 8. CDR1 is LNHDA, CDR2 SQIVND, per germline (reference sequence). The CDR3 length is 16 residues.